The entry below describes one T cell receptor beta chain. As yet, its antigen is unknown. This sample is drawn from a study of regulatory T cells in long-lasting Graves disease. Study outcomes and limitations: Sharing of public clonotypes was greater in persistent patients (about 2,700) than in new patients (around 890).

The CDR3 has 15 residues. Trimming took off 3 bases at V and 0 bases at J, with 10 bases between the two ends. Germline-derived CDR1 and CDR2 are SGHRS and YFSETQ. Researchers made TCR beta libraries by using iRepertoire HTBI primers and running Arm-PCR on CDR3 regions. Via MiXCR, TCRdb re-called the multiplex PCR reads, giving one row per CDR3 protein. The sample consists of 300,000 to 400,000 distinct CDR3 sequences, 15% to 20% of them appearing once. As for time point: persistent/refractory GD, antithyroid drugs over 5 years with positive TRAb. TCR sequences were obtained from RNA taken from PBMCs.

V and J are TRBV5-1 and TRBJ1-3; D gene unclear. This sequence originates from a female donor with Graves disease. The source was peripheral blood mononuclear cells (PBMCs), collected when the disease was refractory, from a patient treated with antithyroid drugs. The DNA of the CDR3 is TGCGCCAGCAGCTCACTTGGGGACTCTGGAAACACCATATATTTT. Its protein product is CASSSLGDSGNTIYF.